The T cell receptor (beta chain) described here comes from a study of beta chain features in type 1 diabetes. Study results and limitations: For TCRB rearrangement, an influence of HLA type remained unresolved here. All four CD4+ subsets from Type 1 diabetes patients carried moderately but significantly shorter TCRB CDR3s.

A word on this clone: Antigen specificity is unknown.

With 0 bases clipped from V and 6 bases from J, the junction kept 6 bases outside the gene matches. The CDR3 contains 16 residues. Germline CDR1 and CDR2: SGHNT and YYREEE (reference sequence). One heparinised draw, averaging approximately 120 mL, was taken per donor. The isolated RNA, all of it, was reverse transcribed, so expressed TCRB transcripts were what got sequenced. The data were produced by immunoSEQ multiplex PCR, yet TCRdb's version contains in-frame clones alone and is incomplete. The repertoire holds about 280,000 clones, with around 16% as singletons. The J gene is TRBJ2-2, the V gene TRBV5-4; 9 bases match TRBD1. The source is a man aged 18 to 35 with type 1 diabetes. The sequencing input was naive CD4+ T cells from blood. The CDR3 DNA reads TGTGCCAGCAGCTTGGGTCGGGACAGGGTGGCCGGGGAGCTGTTTTTT. Translated, it gives CASSLGRDRVAGELFF. The full variable domain, with the rest looked up from reference TRBV5-4 and TRBJ2-2, is ETGVTQSPTHLIKTRGQQVTLRCSSQSGHNTVSWYQQALGQGPQFIFQYYREEENGRGNFPPRFSGLQFPNYSSELNVNALELDDSALYLCASSLGRDRVAGELFFGEGSRLTVL.